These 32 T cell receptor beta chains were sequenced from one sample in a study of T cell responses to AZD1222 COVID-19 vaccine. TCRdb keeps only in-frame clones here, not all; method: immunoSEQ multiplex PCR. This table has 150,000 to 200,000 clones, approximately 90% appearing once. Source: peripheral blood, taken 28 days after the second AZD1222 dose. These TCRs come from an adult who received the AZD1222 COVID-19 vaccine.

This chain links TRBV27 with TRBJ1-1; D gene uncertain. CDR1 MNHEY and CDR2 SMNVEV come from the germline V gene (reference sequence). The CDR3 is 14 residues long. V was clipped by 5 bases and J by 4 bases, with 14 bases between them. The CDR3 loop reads CASSDWQWSTEAFF. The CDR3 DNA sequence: TGTGCCAGCAGTGATTGGCAATGGAGCACTGAAGCTTTCTTT.

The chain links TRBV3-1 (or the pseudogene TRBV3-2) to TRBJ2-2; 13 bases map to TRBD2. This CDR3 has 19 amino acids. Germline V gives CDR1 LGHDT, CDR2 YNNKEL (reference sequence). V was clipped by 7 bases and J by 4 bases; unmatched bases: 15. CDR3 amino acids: CASTPPRGLAGAVTGELFF. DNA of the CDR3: TGTGCCAGCACCCCCCCGAGAGGACTAGCGGGAGCTGTCACCGGGGAGCTGTTTTTT.

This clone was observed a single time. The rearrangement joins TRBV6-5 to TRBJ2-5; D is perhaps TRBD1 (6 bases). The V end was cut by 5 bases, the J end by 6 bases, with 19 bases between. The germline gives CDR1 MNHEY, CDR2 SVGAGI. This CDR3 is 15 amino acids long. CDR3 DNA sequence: TGTGCCAGCAGTACGTTGGGGGCAGGGGCGAAGACCCAGTACTTC. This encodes CASSTLGAGAKTQYF.

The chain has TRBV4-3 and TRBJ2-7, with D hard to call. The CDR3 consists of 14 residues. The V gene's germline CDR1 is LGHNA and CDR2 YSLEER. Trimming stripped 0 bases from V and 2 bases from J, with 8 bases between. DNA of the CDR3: TGCGCCAGCAGCCAAGAACCTGGGCCCTACGAGCAGTACTTC. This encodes CASSQEPGPYEQYF.

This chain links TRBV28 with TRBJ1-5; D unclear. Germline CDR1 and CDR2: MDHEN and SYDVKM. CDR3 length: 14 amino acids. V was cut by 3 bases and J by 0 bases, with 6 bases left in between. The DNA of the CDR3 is TGTGCCAGCAGTTTCCGAGATAGCAATCAGCCCCAGCATTTT. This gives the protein CASSFRDSNQPQHF.

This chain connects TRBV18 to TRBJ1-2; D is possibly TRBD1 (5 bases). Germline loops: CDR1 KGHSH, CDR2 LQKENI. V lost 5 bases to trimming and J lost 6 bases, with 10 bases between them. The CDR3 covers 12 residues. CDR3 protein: CASSSGADGYTF. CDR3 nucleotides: TGTGCCAGCTCATCTGGGGCCGATGGCTACACCTTC.

DNA of the CDR3: TGCGCCAGCAGCCCGGGTTCTACCAGCAACTATGGCTACACCTTC. Its protein product is CASSPGSTSNYGYTF. V usage is TRBV5-1 and J usage is TRBJ1-2; D remains unclear. Trimming removed 4 bases at V and 2 bases at J, with 15 bases between. The CDR3 has 15 residues. From germline, CDR1 is SGHRS and CDR2 YFSETQ.

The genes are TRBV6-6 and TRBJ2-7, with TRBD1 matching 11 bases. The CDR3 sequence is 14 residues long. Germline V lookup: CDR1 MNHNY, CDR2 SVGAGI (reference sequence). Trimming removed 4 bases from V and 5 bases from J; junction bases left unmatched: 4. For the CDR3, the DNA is TGTGCCAGCAGTTTGGGGACAGGGGGGCACGAGCAGTACTTC. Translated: CASSLGTGGHEQYF.

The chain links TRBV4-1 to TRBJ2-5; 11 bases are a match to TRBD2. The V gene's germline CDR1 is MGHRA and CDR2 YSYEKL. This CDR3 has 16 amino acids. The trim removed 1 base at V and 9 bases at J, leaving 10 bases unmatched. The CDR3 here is CASSQGPSGRFGAQYF. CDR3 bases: TGCGCCAGCAGCCAAGGTCCTAGCGGGAGGTTTGGGGCCCAGTACTTC.

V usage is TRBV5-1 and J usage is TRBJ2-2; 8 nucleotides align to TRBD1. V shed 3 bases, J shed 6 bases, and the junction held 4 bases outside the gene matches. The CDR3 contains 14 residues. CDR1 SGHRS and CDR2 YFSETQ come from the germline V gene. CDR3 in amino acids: CASSSWTGSGELFF. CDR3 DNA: TGCGCCAGCAGCTCCTGGACAGGGTCCGGGGAGCTGTTTTTT. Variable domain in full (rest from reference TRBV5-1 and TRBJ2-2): KAGVTQTPRYLIKTRGQQVTLSCSPISGHRSVSWYQQTPGQGLQFLFEYFSETQRNKGNFPGRFSGRQFSNSRSEMNVSTLELGDSALYLCASSSWTGSGELFFGEGSRLTVL.

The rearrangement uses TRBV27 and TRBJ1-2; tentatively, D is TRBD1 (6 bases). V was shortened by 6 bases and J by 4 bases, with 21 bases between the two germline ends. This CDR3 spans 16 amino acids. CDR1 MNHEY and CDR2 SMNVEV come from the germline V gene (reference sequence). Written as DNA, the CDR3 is TGTGCCAGCAGCTCGGAGCCTTTCCTCAGGGGCTATGGCTACACCTTC. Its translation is CASSSEPFLRGYGYTF.

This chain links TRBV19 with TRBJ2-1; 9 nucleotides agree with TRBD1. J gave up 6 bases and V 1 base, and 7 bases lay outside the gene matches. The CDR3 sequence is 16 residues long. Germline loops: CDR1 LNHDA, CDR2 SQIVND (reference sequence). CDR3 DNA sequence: TGTGCCAGTAGTATAGGGGGACAGGGCCGCCTCAATGAGCAGTTCTTC. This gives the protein CASSIGGQGRLNEQFF.

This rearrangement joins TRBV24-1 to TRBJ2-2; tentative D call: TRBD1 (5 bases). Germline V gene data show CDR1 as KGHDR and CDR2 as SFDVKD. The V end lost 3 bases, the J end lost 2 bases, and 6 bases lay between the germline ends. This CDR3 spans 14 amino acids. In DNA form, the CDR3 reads TGTGCCACCAGTGATGGACACAACACCGGGGAGCTGTTTTTT. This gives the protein CATSDGHNTGELFF.

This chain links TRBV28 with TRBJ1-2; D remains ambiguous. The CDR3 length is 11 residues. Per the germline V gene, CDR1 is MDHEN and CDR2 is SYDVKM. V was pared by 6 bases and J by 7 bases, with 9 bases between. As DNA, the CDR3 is TGTGCCAGCAGCCGCGGTCTTGGCTACACCTTC. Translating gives CASSRGLGYTF.

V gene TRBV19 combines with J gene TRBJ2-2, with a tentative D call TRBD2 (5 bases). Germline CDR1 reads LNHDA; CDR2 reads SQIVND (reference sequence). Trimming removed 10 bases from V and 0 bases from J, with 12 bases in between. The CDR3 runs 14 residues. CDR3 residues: CATGSGPNTGELFF. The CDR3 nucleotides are TGTGCCACGGGCAGCGGACCGAACACCGGGGAGCTGTTTTTT.

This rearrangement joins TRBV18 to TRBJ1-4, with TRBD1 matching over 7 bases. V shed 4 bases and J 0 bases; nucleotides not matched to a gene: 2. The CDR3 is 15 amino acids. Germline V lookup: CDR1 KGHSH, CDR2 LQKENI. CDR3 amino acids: CASSLTGSTNEKLFF. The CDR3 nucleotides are TGTGCCAGCTCACTGACAGGGTCAACTAATGAAAAACTGTTTTTT.

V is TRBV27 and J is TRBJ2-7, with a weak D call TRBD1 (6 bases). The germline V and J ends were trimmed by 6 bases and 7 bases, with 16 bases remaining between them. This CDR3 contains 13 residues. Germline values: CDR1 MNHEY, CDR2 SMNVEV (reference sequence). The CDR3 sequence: CASRRDIPYEQYF. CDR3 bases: TGTGCCAGCAGACGGGACATACCTTATGAGCAGTACTTC.

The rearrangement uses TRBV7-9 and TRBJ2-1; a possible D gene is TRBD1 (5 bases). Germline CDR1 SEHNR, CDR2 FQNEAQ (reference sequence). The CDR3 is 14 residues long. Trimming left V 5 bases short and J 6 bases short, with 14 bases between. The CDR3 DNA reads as TGTGCCAGCAGCCCCATGGGGCATAGCAATGAGCAGTTCTTC. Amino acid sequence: CASSPMGHSNEQFF.

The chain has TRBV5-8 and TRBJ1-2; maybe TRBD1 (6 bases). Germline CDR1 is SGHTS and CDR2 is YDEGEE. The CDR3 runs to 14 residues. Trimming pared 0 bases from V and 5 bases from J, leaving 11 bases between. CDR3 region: CASSLELGGYGYTF. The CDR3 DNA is TGTGCCAGCAGCTTGGAATTAGGGGGATATGGCTACACCTTC.

The DNA for the CDR3 is TGTGCCAGCAGCTCCGGGACAGGGGTCGAGCAGTACTTC. This gives the protein CASSSGTGVEQYF. V is TRBV9 and J is TRBJ2-7, with 10 positions matching TRBD1. Germline V gene sequence: CDR1 SGDLS, CDR2 YYNGEE. This CDR3 is 13 amino acids long. Losses at the gene ends were 4 bases for V and 6 bases for J; bases not matched to a gene: 4.

CDR3 sequence reads: CASSQGASGRAADTQYF. CDR3 DNA sequence: TGTGCCAGCAGCCAGGGGGCTAGCGGGAGGGCCGCGGATACGCAGTATTTT. This rearrangement joins TRBV3-1 (or the pseudogene TRBV3-2) to TRBJ2-3; 12 positions agree with TRBD2. This CDR3 is 17 amino acids long. The V segment lost 3 bases and the J segment 6 bases; nucleotides outside the gene matches: 10. Germline CDR1 is LGHDT and CDR2 is YNNKEL (reference sequence).

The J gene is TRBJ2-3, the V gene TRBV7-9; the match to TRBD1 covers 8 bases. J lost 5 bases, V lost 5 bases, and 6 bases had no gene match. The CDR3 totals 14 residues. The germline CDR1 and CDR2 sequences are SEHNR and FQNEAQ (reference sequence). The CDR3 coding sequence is TGTGCCAGCAGCCCGGACAGGGCGGGAGATACGCAGTATTTT. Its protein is CASSPDRAGDTQYF.

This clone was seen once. In DNA form, the CDR3 reads TGTGCCAGCAGCAACTGGGGGGGGCGACAGGTAGGCGAGCAGTACTTC. It specifies CASSNWGGRQVGEQYF. V is TRBV6-8 and J is TRBJ2-7; D might be TRBD2 (7 bases). CDR3 length: 16 amino acids. CDR1 is MNHGY and CDR2 is SAAAGT in the germline V gene. V lost 6 bases and J 6 bases, leaving 24 bases between the germline ends.

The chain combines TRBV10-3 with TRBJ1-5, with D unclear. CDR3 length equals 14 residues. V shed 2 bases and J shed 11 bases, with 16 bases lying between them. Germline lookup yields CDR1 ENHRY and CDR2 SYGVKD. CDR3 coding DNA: TGTGCCATCAGTGAGGAGCCAGCCCTCGGGACCCAGCATTTT. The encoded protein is CAISEEPALGTQHF.

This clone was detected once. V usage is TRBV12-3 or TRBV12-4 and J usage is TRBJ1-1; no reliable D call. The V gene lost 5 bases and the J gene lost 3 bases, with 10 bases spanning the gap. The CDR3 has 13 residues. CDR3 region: CASSAGRDTEAFF. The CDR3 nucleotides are TGTGCCAGCAGTGCCGGGCGCGACACTGAAGCTTTCTTT.

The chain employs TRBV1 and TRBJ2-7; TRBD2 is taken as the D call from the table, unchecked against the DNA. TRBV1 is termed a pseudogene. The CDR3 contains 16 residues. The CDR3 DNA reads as TGCACCAGCAGCCAAGAAGAAGCGGGAGATCTCTACGAGCAGTACTTC. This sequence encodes CTSSQEEAGDLYEQYF.

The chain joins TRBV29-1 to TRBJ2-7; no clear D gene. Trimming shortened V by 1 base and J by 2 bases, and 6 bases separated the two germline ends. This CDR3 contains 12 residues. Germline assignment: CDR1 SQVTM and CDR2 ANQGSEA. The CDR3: CSVEGLTYEQYF. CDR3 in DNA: TGCAGCGTTGAAGGCCTCACCTACGAGCAGTACTTC.

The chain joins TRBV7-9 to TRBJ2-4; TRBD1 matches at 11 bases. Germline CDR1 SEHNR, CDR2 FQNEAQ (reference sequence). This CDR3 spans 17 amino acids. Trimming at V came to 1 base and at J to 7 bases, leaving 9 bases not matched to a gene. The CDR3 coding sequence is TGTGCCAGCAGCTTAGTGGGACAGGGGGTAGTTGGGAACATTCAGTACTTC. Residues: CASSLVGQGVVGNIQYF.

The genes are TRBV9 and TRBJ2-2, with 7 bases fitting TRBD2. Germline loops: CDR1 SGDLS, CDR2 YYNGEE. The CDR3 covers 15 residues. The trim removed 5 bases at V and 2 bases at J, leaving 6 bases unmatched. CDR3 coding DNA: TGTGCCAGCAGGCCGCGGGAGCCCAACACCGGGGAGCTGTTTTTT. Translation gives CASRPREPNTGELFF.

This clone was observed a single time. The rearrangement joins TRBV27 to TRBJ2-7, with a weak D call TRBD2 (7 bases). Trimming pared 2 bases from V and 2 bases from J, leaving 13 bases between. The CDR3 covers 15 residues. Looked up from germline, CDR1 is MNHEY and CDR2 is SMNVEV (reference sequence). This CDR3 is CASSLQGGGAYEQYF. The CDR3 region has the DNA TGTGCCAGCAGTTTACAGGGAGGGGGGGCCTACGAGCAGTACTTC.

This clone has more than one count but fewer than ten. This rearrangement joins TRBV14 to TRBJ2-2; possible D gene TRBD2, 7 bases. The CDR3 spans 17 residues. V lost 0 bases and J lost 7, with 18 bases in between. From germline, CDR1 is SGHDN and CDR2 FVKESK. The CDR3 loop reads CASSQDWGGPPGGELFF. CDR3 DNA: TGTGCCAGCAGCCAAGATTGGGGGGGGCCCCCCGGCGGGGAGCTGTTTTTT.

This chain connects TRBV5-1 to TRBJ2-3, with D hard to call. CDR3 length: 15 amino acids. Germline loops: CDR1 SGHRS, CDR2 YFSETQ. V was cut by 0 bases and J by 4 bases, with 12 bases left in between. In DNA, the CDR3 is TGCGCCAGCAGCTTGGCTCCCTTGAGGCCAGATACGCAGTATTTT. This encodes CASSLAPLRPDTQYF.